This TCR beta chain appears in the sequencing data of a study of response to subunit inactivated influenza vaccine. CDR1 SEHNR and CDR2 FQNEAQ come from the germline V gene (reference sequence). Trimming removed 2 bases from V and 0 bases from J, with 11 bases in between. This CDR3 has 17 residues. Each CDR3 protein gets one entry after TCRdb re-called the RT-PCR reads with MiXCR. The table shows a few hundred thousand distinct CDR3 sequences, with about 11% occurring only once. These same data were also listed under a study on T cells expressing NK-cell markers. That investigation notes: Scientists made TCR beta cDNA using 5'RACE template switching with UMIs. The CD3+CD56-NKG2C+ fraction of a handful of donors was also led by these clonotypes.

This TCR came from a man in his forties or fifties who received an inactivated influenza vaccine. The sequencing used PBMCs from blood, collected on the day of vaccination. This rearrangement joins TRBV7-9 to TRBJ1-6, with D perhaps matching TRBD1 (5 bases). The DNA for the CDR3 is TGTGCCAGCAGCTTATATCTTGGGGCCTCCTATAATTCACCCCTCCACTTT. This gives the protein CASSLYLGASYNSPLHF.